The table lists the clone carrying this T cell receptor (beta chain) with a count of one. The entry originates in a study of T cell changes during pregnancy in multiple sclerosis. Generated by immunoSEQ multiplex PCR, the TCRdb table keeps only in-frame clones and is missing some. In the table there are roughly 38,000 clones, 75% to 95% of which are singletons. J lost 4 bases, V lost 3 bases, and 8 bases had no gene match. The CDR3 extends over 18 amino acids. Germline V gives CDR1 SGHTA, CDR2 FQGNSA. V is TRBV7-2 and J is TRBJ2-5; 16 bases align to TRBD2. The TCR originated in a female donor in good health, enrolled as a control in a pregnancy study. The sequenced sample was CD4+ T cells from peripheral blood mononuclear cells, obtained after pregnancy. In DNA, the CDR3 is TGTGCCAGCAGCTTTACCCCGGGACTAGCGGGAGGGGGAGAGACCCAGTACTTC. This encodes CASSFTPGLAGGGETQYF.